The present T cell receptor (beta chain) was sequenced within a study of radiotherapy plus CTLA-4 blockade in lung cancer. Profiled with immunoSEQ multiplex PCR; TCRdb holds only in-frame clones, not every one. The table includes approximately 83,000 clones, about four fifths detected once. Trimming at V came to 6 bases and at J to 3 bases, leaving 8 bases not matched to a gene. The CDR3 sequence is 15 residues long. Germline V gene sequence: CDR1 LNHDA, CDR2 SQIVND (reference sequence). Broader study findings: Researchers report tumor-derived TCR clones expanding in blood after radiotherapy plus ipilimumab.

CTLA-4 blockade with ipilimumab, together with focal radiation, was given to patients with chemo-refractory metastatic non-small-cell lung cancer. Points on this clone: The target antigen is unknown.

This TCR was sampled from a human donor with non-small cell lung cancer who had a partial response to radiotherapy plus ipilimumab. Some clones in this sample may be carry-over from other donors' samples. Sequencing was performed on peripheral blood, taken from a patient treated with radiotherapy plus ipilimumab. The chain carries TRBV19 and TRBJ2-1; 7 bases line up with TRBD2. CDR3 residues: CASSPAGSGYNEQFF. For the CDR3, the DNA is TGTGCCAGTAGCCCAGCGGGGTCAGGCTACAATGAGCAGTTCTTC.